Listed below are T cell receptor beta chains from one sample, sequenced in a study of molecular identifiers for immune sequencing clone quantification. TCRdb re-called the PCR reads through MiXCR, storing one row per CDR3 protein. Of under 800,000 distinct CDR3 sequences listed, about 25% are singletons. The sample taken for sequencing was naive CD8+ T cells from blood, with Jurkat cell RNA spiked in. The receptors shown here come from a human donor in good health. Some libraries in this study had Jurkat cell RNA spiked in. The CDR3 runs from the conserved cysteine through the conserved F or W. Fields, in order: D gene, V gene, J gene, clone size, CDR3 protein, CDR3 DNA. The D gene is left open where the match is weak. Part of the rows lack a size; the others show once, few, many or a class for expanded clones.

>TRBD2|TRBV20-1|TRBJ2-3|many
CSARGGSGRAGDTQYF
TGCAGTGCTAGAGGAGGTAGCGGGAGGGCCGGAGATACGCAGTATTTT
>NA|TRBV6-8|TRBJ1-5|many
CASPRPDSNQPQHF
TGTGCCAGCCCCCGACCGGACAGCAATCAGCCCCAGCATTTT
>TRBD1|TRBV29-1|TRBJ2-3|many
CSVGLGQGHADTQYF
TGCAGCGTTGGACTGGGACAGGGGCACGCAGATACGCAGTATTTT
>NA|TRBV4-1|TRBJ1-1|many
CASSQVNRLAVNTEAFF
TGCGCCAGCAGCCAAGTTAATCGGTTGGCAGTGAACACTGAAGCTTTCTTT
>NA|TRBV7-9|TRBJ2-5|NA
CASSYDRQETQYF
TGTGCCAGCAGCTATGACAGGCAAGAGACCCAGTACTTC
>NA|TRBV20-1|TRBJ2-3|many
CSARDYNAARTDTQYF
TGCAGTGCTAGAGACTACAATGCCGCTCGCACAGATACGCAGTATTTT
>TRBD2|TRBV7-6|TRBJ2-3|many
CASTSDWTSGASTDTQYF
TGTGCCAGCACATCGGACTGGACTAGCGGGGCTAGCACAGATACGCAGTATTTT
>NA|TRBV25-1|TRBJ2-1|NA
CASSPKPGMNEQFF
TGTGCCAGCAGCCCCAAGCCAGGGATGAATGAGCAGTTCTTC
>NA|TRBV6-5|TRBJ1-4|NA
CASSYSPDSHYEKLFF
TGTGCCAGCAGTTACTCTCCCGACAGCCACTATGAAAAACTGTTTTTT
>TRBD1|TRBV19|TRBJ2-6|many
CASSTPGTVVSGANVLTF
TGTGCCAGTAGTACCCCCGGGACAGTGGTCTCTGGGGCCAACGTCCTGACTTTC
>TRBD1|TRBV27|TRBJ2-7|few
CASSVYGQGYEQYF
TGTGCCAGCAGTGTATATGGACAGGGCTACGAGCAGTACTTC
>TRBD2|TRBV3-1|TRBJ2-1|NA
CASSHGTSVLNEQFF
TGTGCCAGCAGCCACGGGACTAGCGTCCTCAATGAGCAGTTCTTC
>NA|TRBV5-1|TRBJ2-2|many
CASSLVEVAGAGELFF
TGCGCCAGCAGCTTGGTGGAAGTAGCCGGGGCCGGGGAGCTGTTTTTT
>NA|TRBV7-6|TRBJ1-4|few
CASSLEAGQDTTNEKLFF
TGTGCCAGCAGCTTAGAGGCGGGACAAGATACAACTAATGAAAAACTGTTTTTT
>NA|TRBV3-1|TRBJ2-2|few
CASSQVGSGTGELFF
TGTGCCAGCAGCCAAGTGGGTTCGGGCACCGGGGAGCTGTTTTTT
>NA|TRBV19|TRBJ2-3|NA
CATDGQQDPRVGTDTQYF
TGTGCCACCGACGGTCAGCAGGACCCCCGAGTCGGCACAGATACGCAGTATTTT
>TRBD2|TRBV27|TRBJ2-7|NA
CASSPREGLSYEQYF
TGTGCCAGCAGTCCCAGGGAGGGACTCTCCTACGAGCAGTACTTC
>TRBD2|TRBV30|TRBJ2-3|few
CAWSSGSGNTDTQYF
TGTGCCTGGAGCAGCGGTAGCGGGAATACAGATACGCAGTATTTT
>NA|TRBV27|TRBJ2-5|NA
CASSYGAQETQYF
TGTGCCAGCAGTTACGGGGCCCAAGAGACCCAGTACTTC
>NA|TRBV7-9|TRBJ2-1|many
CASSSPRGAGEQFF
TGTGCCAGCAGCAGCCCCAGGGGGGCTGGTGAGCAGTTCTTC
>TRBD2|TRBV27|TRBJ2-1|NA
CASSFSGGPLNEQFF
TGTGCCAGCAGTTTCAGCGGGGGGCCCCTAAATGAGCAGTTCTTC
>NA|TRBV7-9|TRBJ1-2|NA
CASSLQGYDYGYTF
TGTGCCAGCAGCTTACAGGGTTATGACTATGGCTACACCTTC
>NA|TRBV3-1|TRBJ2-2|NA
CASSQVGGTENTGELFF
TGTGCCAGCAGCCAAGTGGGGGGGACAGAAAACACCGGGGAGCTGTTTTTT
>NA|TRBV18|TRBJ2-1|few
CASSPIAGNDEQFF
TGTGCCAGCTCACCAATTGCGGGGAATGATGAGCAGTTCTTC
>TRBD1|TRBV29-1|TRBJ1-2|NA
CSVEGTGGNYGYTF
TGCAGCGTTGAGGGGACAGGGGGTAACTATGGCTACACCTTC
>NA|TRBV20-1|TRBJ1-4|NA
CSARAGTTNEKLFF
TGCAGTGCTAGAGCGGGTACAACTAATGAAAAACTGTTTTTT
>TRBD1|TRBV7-6|TRBJ2-5|many
CASRFGAGGQETQYF
TGTGCCAGCAGGTTCGGGGCAGGGGGCCAAGAGACCCAGTACTTC